This passage covers 16 T cell receptor beta chains from one sample sequenced in a study of cytomegalovirus exposure and HLA in healthy donors. The PCR was carried out with 60 Vbeta primers and 13 Jbeta primers. Some clones are missing from TCRdb's copy, which holds only in-frame ones; the method was immunoSEQ multiplex PCR. The profile covers 200,000 to 250,000 clones, with 70% to 80% appearing a single time and less than 4.5% taken by the ten largest. Sequencing used PBMCs. The receptors stem from a male donor in good health and CMV-seronegative.

The V call is TRBV19, the J call TRBJ2-5; 7 nucleotides match TRBD2. CDR3 size: 19 residues. In germline, CDR1 is LNHDA, CDR2 SQIVND (reference sequence). Trimming took 1 base from V and 0 from J; bases not matched to a gene: 14. For the CDR3, the DNA is TGTGCCAGTAGTATAGGGCCCGGGGCTAGCGGTCCGTACCAAGAGACCCAGTACTTC. Protein product: CASSIGPGASGPYQETQYF.

The V call is TRBV7-9, the J call TRBJ2-7; tentatively, D is TRBD2 (5 bases). The germline V gene has CDR1 SEHNR and CDR2 FQNEAQ (reference sequence). The CDR3 length is 13 residues. V lost 5 bases and J lost 3, with 11 bases in between. CDR3 in amino acids: CASSRLGSYEQYF. CDR3 nucleotide sequence: TGTGCCAGCAGCCGGTTGGGGAGCTACGAGCAGTACTTC.

This chain joins TRBV9 and TRBJ1-4; the D gene is possibly TRBD1 (6 bases). This CDR3 contains 16 residues. The germline CDR1 and CDR2 sequences are SGDLS and YYNGEE. Between the trimmed V and J ends, which lost 3 bases and 0 bases, there was a span of 12 bases. CDR3 protein: CASSAGQMSTNEKLFF. CDR3 coding DNA: TGTGCCAGCAGCGCCGGACAGATGTCAACTAATGAAAAACTGTTTTTT.

This sequence joins TRBV4-1 and TRBJ2-7; 7 bases map to TRBD1. V was clipped by 4 bases and J by 2 bases; unmatched bases: 2. Looked up from germline, CDR1 is MGHRA and CDR2 is YSYEKL. The CDR3 is 13 residues long. The CDR3 DNA reads as TGCGCCAGCAGCCGGGGGACAGCCTACGAGCAGTACTTC. It translates to CASSRGTAYEQYF.

The rearrangement uses TRBV6-1 and TRBJ2-2; 7 nucleotides line up with TRBD2. The germline V gene encodes CDR1 MNHNS and CDR2 SASEGT. There are 16 residues in the CDR3. V trimming: 2 bases; J trimming: 4 bases; junction bases outside the gene matches: 7. CDR3 bases: TGTGCCAGCAGTGAACAGGGAGGGGTGGGCACCGGGGAGCTGTTTTTT. Translated: CASSEQGGVGTGELFF.

This clone appeared a single time. Its ends do not fully match the called genes, so a read error is possible. The chain combines TRBV7-9 with TRBJ1-2; no clear D. CDR3 length: 12 amino acids. Germline values: CDR1 SEHNR, CDR2 FQNEAQ (reference sequence). CDR3 sequence reads: CSSSLPNYGYTF. As DNA, the CDR3 is TGTTCCAGCAGCCTACCAAACTATGGCTACACCTTC.

This clone turned up a few times. V usage is TRBV5-6 and J usage is TRBJ1-1, with TRBD1 identical over 10 bases. The CDR3 loop spans 15 amino acids. Germline CDR1 is SGHDT and CDR2 is YYEEEE. V trimming: 4 bases; J trimming: 2 bases; junction bases outside the gene matches: 5. The CDR3 nucleotides are TGTGCCAGCAGCCACGGGACAGGGGCTAACACTGAAGCTTTCTTT. It translates to CASSHGTGANTEAFF.

This chain joins TRBV15 and TRBJ2-4, with TRBD2 matching 7 bases. There are 16 residues in the CDR3. V lost 1 base, J lost 3 bases, and 6 bases stayed unmatched. Germline V gives CDR1 LNHNV, CDR2 YYDKDF (reference sequence). The CDR3 is CATSRGSGEGKNIQYF. For the CDR3, the DNA is TGTGCCACCAGCAGAGGGTCCGGGGAGGGCAAAAACATTCAGTACTTC.

V gene TRBV19 combines with J gene TRBJ1-6; D remains unclear. V lost 7 bases and J 7 bases, leaving 17 bases between the germline ends. Germline V gene sequence: CDR1 LNHDA, CDR2 SQIVND (reference sequence). This CDR3 region has 15 residues. For the CDR3, the DNA is TGTGCCAGTACCGCGACTTCGGTTAACAATTCACCCCTCCACTTT. It translates to CASTATSVNNSPLHF.

There are a few counts of this clone. The junction does not match germline at one end; this may be a read error. This sample includes further DNA sequences coding for the same CDR3. The J gene is TRBJ2-7, the V gene TRBV7-9; TRBD2 might be the D (6 bases). The CDR3 runs to 12 residues. CDR1 and CDR2 from the germline V gene are SEHNR and FQNEAQ (reference sequence). CDR3 in amino acids: CSSSLVGGEQYF. The CDR3 nucleotides are TGTTCCAGCAGCTTAGTCGGGGGAGAGCAGTACTTC.

This clone appeared a few times. The chain links TRBV6-1 to TRBJ1-5, with D possibly TRBD1 on 5 matching bases. Germline CDR1 MNHNS, CDR2 SASEGT. The V and J ends lost 3 bases and 3 bases respectively, with 12 bases between them. The CDR3 is made up of 15 amino acids. This CDR3 reads CASSDPGHPNQPQHF. The CDR3 nucleotides are TGTGCCAGCAGTGACCCCGGACATCCCAATCAGCCCCAGCATTTT.

The chain combines TRBV15 with TRBJ2-7; no definite D call. Germline lookup yields CDR1 LNHNV and CDR2 YYDKDF (reference sequence). The CDR3 spans 16 residues. V gave up 3 bases and J gave up 3 bases, with 18 bases separating them. CDR3 bases: TGTGCCACCAGCAGCGCCCCTCCCGGGTCCCTCTACGAGCAGTACTTC. This codes for CATSSAPPGSLYEQYF.

The chain couples TRBV29-1 to TRBJ2-1; weak D call: TRBD2 (5 bases). The CDR3 spans 14 residues. Germline V gene data show CDR1 as SQVTM and CDR2 as ANQGSEA. Between the trimmed V and J ends, which lost 1 base and 9 bases, there was a span of 16 bases. CDR3 sequence (DNA): TGCAGCGTTGAAGGGGAGTTCAGGCAGGTTGAGCAGTTCTTC. Translated, it gives CSVEGEFRQVEQFF.

The V call is TRBV19, the J call TRBJ1-2; 8 nucleotides line up with TRBD1. The CDR3 runs 15 residues. CDR1 is LNHDA, CDR2 SQIVND, per germline (reference sequence). Losses at the gene ends were 8 bases for V and 7 bases for J; bases not matched to a gene: 15. CDR3 in amino acids: CASGTGSSRLGGYTF. Written as DNA, the CDR3 is TGTGCCAGTGGGACAGGTTCCTCAAGGCTGGGTGGCTACACCTTC.

The table lists this clone with a count of one. The V call is TRBV27, the J call TRBJ2-2; no reliable D call. The germline CDR1 and CDR2 sequences are MNHEY and SMNVEV (reference sequence). The V end lost 2 bases, the J end lost 0 bases, and 10 bases lay between the germline ends. This CDR3 is 16 amino acids long. This chain's CDR3 is CASSLAQPSNTGELFF. The DNA of the CDR3 is TGTGCCAGCAGTTTAGCACAGCCTTCGAACACCGGGGAGCTGTTTTTT.

This sequence joins TRBV9 and TRBJ2-3; 9 nucleotides match TRBD1. This CDR3 contains 15 residues. The germline V gene has CDR1 SGDLS and CDR2 YYNGEE. Germline trimming cut 4 bases from V and 3 bases from J; bases unmatched to any gene: 6. The CDR3 spells CASSTRQGETDTQYF. CDR3 DNA sequence: TGTGCCAGCAGCACCAGACAGGGGGAGACAGATACGCAGTATTTT.